This TCR beta chain is drawn from a study of cytomegalovirus exposure and HLA in healthy donors. The CDR3 is 16 residues long. CDR1 SGHRS and CDR2 YFSETQ come from the germline V gene. Trimming cost V 3 bases and J 0 bases; bases outside gene matches: 6. As for this clone: What it binds is unknown.

Both 60 Vbeta primers and 13 Jbeta primers went into the PCR. Clones were read by immunoSEQ multiplex PCR, and TCRdb kept only the in-frame ones, dropping some. The sample holds 150,000 to 200,000 clones, 80% to 85% seen once. Findings and limits, study-wide: In vitro assays verified that three CMV-associated chains recognized CMV antigens specifically. V- and J-gene trimming in TCR beta was tied to a missense DCLRE1C variant by an analysis performed later. It was approximately 170 TCR beta chains that were listed as cytomegalovirus-associated.

The material sequenced was PBMCs. The chain combines TRBV5-1 with TRBJ2-7, with 10 bases fitting TRBD1. The receptor was derived from a woman in her twenties or thirties in good health and CMV-seronegative. In DNA, the CDR3 is TGCGCCAGCAGCTACGGACAGGGGGGCAGCTCCTACGAGCAGTACTTC. Translated, it gives CASSYGQGGSSYEQYF.